The 27 T cell receptor beta chains below all came from one sample that was sequenced in a study of T cell repertoires in cytomegalovirus infection. Each CDR3 protein gets one entry after TCRdb re-called the reads with MiXCR. Among approximately 500,000 distinct CDR3 sequences listed, 11% were seen once. The sequenced sample was PBMCs. These receptors were obtained from a human donor in good health (CMV status not recorded). Some clones in this sample may be carry-over from other donors' samples.

The genes are TRBV29-1 and TRBJ1-2; 9 bases match TRBD1. J gave up 2 bases and V 4 bases, and 5 bases lay outside the gene matches. The CDR3 totals 14 residues. Germline-derived CDR1 and CDR2 are SQVTM and ANQGSEA. In DNA, the CDR3 is TGCAGCGTTGTGCGAGGGACAGGGAACTATGGCTACACCTTC. Translated, it gives CSVVRGTGNYGYTF.

This clonotype was seen ten or more times. The rearrangement uses TRBV7-2 and TRBJ1-5, with TRBD1 matching over 9 bases. The V gene's germline CDR1 is SGHTA and CDR2 FQGNSA. This CDR3 spans 14 amino acids. Losses at the gene ends were 5 bases for V and 5 bases for J; bases not matched to a gene: 4. CDR3 DNA: TGTGCCAGCAGCCCGGGACAGGGCTATCAGCCCCAGCATTTT. Encoded protein: CASSPGQGYQPQHF. Full variable domain (remainder filled in from reference TRBV7-2 and TRBJ1-5): GAGVSQSPSNKVTEKGKDVELRCDPISGHTALYWYRQSLGQGLEFLIYFQGNSAPDKSGLPSDRFSAERTGGSVSTLTIQRTQQEDSAVYLCASSPGQGYQPQHFGDGTRLSIL.

A remark on this clonotype: A read error is possible here, since a much larger clone lies one base away. The gene calls are TRBV15 and TRBJ2-1; 8 bases align to TRBD2. CDR3 length equals 17 residues. CDR1 is LNHNV and CDR2 is YYDKDF in the germline V gene (reference sequence). CDR3 loop: CATSRDRTSGSYNERFF. CDR3 DNA sequence: TGTGCCACCAGCAGAGATCGCACTAGCGGATCCTACAATGAGCGGTTCTTC.

This clonotype showed up just a few times. This chain joins TRBV3-1 and TRBJ2-1, with 11 nucleotides matching TRBD1. The germline V gene has CDR1 LGHDT and CDR2 YNNKEL (reference sequence). The ends lost 7 bases at V and 9 bases at J; junction bases unmatched: 8. This CDR3 comprises 14 residues. The CDR3 sequence is CASTRTGGGGEQFF. The CDR3 DNA is TGTGCCAGCACCCGGACAGGGGGCGGGGGTGAGCAGTTCTTC.

V and J are TRBV28 and TRBJ2-1; weak D call: TRBD1 (5 bases). The V gene's germline CDR1 is MDHEN and CDR2 SYDVKM. V was clipped by 7 bases and J by 3 bases, with 13 bases between them. This CDR3 region has 14 residues. CDR3 protein: CASTVADSYNEQFF. The CDR3 coding sequence is TGTGCCAGCACCGTGGCTGACAGCTACAATGAGCAGTTCTTC.

This clonotype was found a few times. This chain connects TRBV10-3 to TRBJ2-7; 7 bases agree with TRBD2. CDR3 size: 18 residues. Per the germline V gene, CDR1 is ENHRY and CDR2 is SYGVKD. V shed 7 bases, J shed 0 bases, and the junction held 18 bases outside the gene matches. The CDR3 bases are TGTGCCATCACCCAAGGTAGCGGGCGGAACGGGAGCTCCTACGAGCAGTACTTC. Translation gives CAITQGSGRNGSSYEQYF.

The sample holds many counts of this clonotype. DNA for the CDR3: TGTGCCAGCAGTGCGGACATTGTGGGGAATCAGCCCCAGCATTTT. This sequence encodes CASSADIVGNQPQHF. The chain recombines TRBV27 with TRBJ1-5; D perhaps matches TRBD1 (5 bases). The CDR3 contains 15 residues. V shed 5 bases and J shed 4 bases, with 15 bases lying between them. The V gene's germline CDR1 is MNHEY and CDR2 SMNVEV (reference sequence).

There are a few counts of this clonotype. The chain combines TRBV3-1 with TRBJ2-1; D unclear. CDR3 length equals 11 residues. V was cut by 1 base and J by 15 bases, with 10 bases left in between. Germline CDR1 LGHDT, CDR2 YNNKEL (reference sequence). In DNA, the CDR3 is TGTGCCAGCAGCCAAGCTTACGCGGTGTTCTTC. Translating gives CASSQAYAVFF.

V gene TRBV5-1 combines with J gene TRBJ1-1, with 7 bases aligning to TRBD1. The CDR3 is 14 amino acids. The V gene's germline CDR1 is SGHRS and CDR2 YFSETQ. V trimming: 4 bases; J trimming: 7 bases; junction bases outside the gene matches: 10. CDR3 in amino acids: CASSISGQRDEAFF. DNA for the CDR3: TGCGCCAGCAGCATTTCGGGACAGAGAGATGAAGCTTTCTTT. Full variable domain (rest looked up from reference TRBV5-1 and TRBJ1-1): KAGVTQTPRYLIKTRGQQVTLSCSPISGHRSVSWYQQTPGQGLQFLFEYFSETQRNKGNFPGRFSGRQFSNSRSEMNVSTLELGDSALYLCASSISGQRDEAFFGQGTRLTVV.

This clonotype was picked up a small number of times. The chain couples TRBV12-3 or TRBV12-4 to TRBJ1-4; D ambiguous. CDR3 length: 15 amino acids. V lost 7 bases, J lost 8 bases, and 20 bases lay in between. CDR3 DNA sequence: TGTGCCAGCACCTCCAGTAGTACCGGCGGCGAAAAACTGTTTTTT. Translated: CASTSSSTGGEKLFF.

In this sample, this clonotype turned up many times. The V call is TRBV7-9, the J call TRBJ2-7, with TRBD2 matching over 12 bases. V was pared by 5 bases and J by 5 bases, with 1 base of the junction left unmatched. Germline assignment: CDR1 SEHNR and CDR2 FQNEAQ (reference sequence). This CDR3 spans 13 amino acids. The CDR3 loop is CASSTSGRNEQYF. CDR3 bases: TGTGCCAGCAGCACTAGCGGGAGGAACGAGCAGTACTTC.

In its sample, this clonotype was seen many times. The genes are TRBV4-2 and TRBJ1-6; D unclear. V was clipped by 5 bases and J by 10 bases, with 15 bases between them. Germline V gives CDR1 LGHNA, CDR2 YNFKEQ. The CDR3 covers 14 residues. CDR3 protein: CASSSPGDTSPLHF. Written as DNA, the CDR3 is TGTGCCAGCAGCTCCCCCGGGGATACATCACCCCTCCACTTT.

The rearrangement uses TRBV5-1 and TRBJ1-4, with 10 positions matching TRBD1. Germline V gives CDR1 SGHRS, CDR2 YFSETQ. CDR3 length equals 14 residues. V was clipped by 2 bases and J by 6 bases; unmatched bases: 1. This CDR3 is CASSFGTGDEKLFF. CDR3 nucleotides: TGCGCCAGCAGCTTTGGGACAGGGGATGAAAAACTGTTTTTT.

This chain's CDR3 is CASSLNFWRETQYF. As DNA, the CDR3 is TGTGCCAGCAGTTTAAACTTTTGGCGAGAGACCCAGTACTTC. The chain has TRBV28 and TRBJ2-5; no reliable D call. The CDR3 runs to 14 residues. Trimming cost V 2 bases and J 4 bases, with 11 bases left between them. Germline values: CDR1 MDHEN, CDR2 SYDVKM. The full variable domain, rest sourced from reference TRBV28 and TRBJ2-5, is DVKVTQSSRYLVKRTGEKVFLECVQDMDHENMFWYRQDPGLGLRLIYFSYDVKMKEKGDIPEGYSVSREKKERFSLILESASTNQTSMYLCASSLNFWRETQYFGPGTRLLVL.

This clonotype came up many times. The genes are TRBV7-3 and TRBJ2-1, with 12 positions matching TRBD2. The CDR3 is made up of 15 amino acids. V trimming: 5 bases; J trimming: 7 bases; junction bases outside the gene matches: 6. Germline loops: CDR1 SGHTA, CDR2 FQGTGA. CDR3 sequence reads: CASSTLAGGVNEQFF. In DNA, the CDR3 is TGTGCCAGCAGCACACTAGCGGGAGGTGTGAATGAGCAGTTCTTC.

The chain couples TRBV29-1 to TRBJ1-1; tentative D call: TRBD1 (5 bases). This CDR3 has 13 amino acids. V lost 3 bases to trimming and J lost 4 bases, with 12 bases between them. CDR1 and CDR2 (germline): SQVTM, ANQGSEA. The CDR3 DNA reads as TGCAGCGTTGATGGGGCGGGGAGCACTGAAGCTTTCTTT. Its protein product is CSVDGAGSTEAFF.

The chain carries TRBV2 and TRBJ2-1; possibly TRBD2 for D (5 bases). Germline V gives CDR1 SNHLY, CDR2 FYNNEI. The CDR3 contains 14 residues. The V and J ends lost 7 bases and 2 bases respectively, with 12 bases between them. CDR3 sequence: CASTVEGTYNEQFF. CDR3 in DNA: TGTGCCAGCACCGTCGAGGGCACCTACAATGAGCAGTTCTTC.

In its sample, this clonotype was seen many times. The CDR3 DNA reads TGTGCCAGCACCACCGGACAGGCCCACTACGAGCAGTACTTC. Translation gives CASTTGQAHYEQYF. The chain combines TRBV7-8 with TRBJ2-7; TRBD1 matches 7 bases. Losses at the gene ends were 7 bases for V and 3 bases for J; bases not matched to a gene: 9. Germline CDR1 is SGHVS and CDR2 is FQNEAQ. The CDR3 covers 14 residues.

The chain combines TRBV6-5 with TRBJ2-5; 9 bases line up with TRBD2. The CDR3 spans 17 residues. Trimming removed 0 bases from V and 4 bases from J; junction bases left unmatched: 9. The germline CDR1 and CDR2 sequences are MNHEY and SVGAGI. CDR3 sequence reads: CASSYSSGGTRRETQYF. Written as DNA, the CDR3 is TGTGCCAGCAGTTACTCCAGCGGGGGGACCCGACGAGAGACCCAGTACTTC.

This clonotype was picked up many times. The V call is TRBV28, the J call TRBJ2-2; tentative D call: TRBD1 (6 bases). V gave up 8 bases and J gave up 6 bases, with 13 bases separating them. Germline CDR1 is MDHEN and CDR2 is SYDVKM. This CDR3 comprises 13 residues. CDR3 DNA sequence: TGTGCCAGCTCCCAGGGGATTGCCGGGGAGCTGTTTTTT. Residues: CASSQGIAGELFF.

This clonotype was counted ten times or more. The chain couples TRBV4-1 to TRBJ2-1; maybe TRBD2 (7 bases). Germline CDR1 MGHRA, CDR2 YSYEKL. CDR3 length: 16 amino acids. With 0 bases removed from V and 7 bases from J, the gap between germline ends came to 16 bases. The CDR3 reads CASSQDTRGLYNEQFF. The CDR3 bases are TGCGCCAGCAGCCAAGATACGCGGGGGCTTTATAATGAGCAGTTCTTC.

The chain carries TRBV14 and TRBJ1-6; D unresolved. In germline, CDR1 is SGHDN, CDR2 FVKESK. V lost 8 bases to trimming and J lost 8 bases, with 16 bases between them. This CDR3 contains 14 residues. CDR3 sequence: CASQKTASDSPLHF. The CDR3 DNA reads TGTGCCAGCCAGAAAACAGCTTCCGATTCACCCCTCCACTTT.

This clonotype was picked up many times. The rearrangement uses TRBV27 and TRBJ1-5, with D perhaps TRBD1 (6 bases). Germline V lookup: CDR1 MNHEY, CDR2 SMNVEV (reference sequence). V was cut by 4 bases and J by 7 bases, with 17 bases left in between. This CDR3 comprises 15 residues. CDR3 DNA sequence: TGTGCCAGCAGTTCCACCTCCAGGGGACACCAGCCCCAGCATTTT. Translating it yields CASSSTSRGHQPQHF.

Ten or more counts support this clonotype. The chain has TRBV7-9 and TRBJ1-5, with D possibly being TRBD1 (5 bases). The CDR3 spans 15 residues. Germline V lookup: CDR1 SEHNR, CDR2 FQNEAQ (reference sequence). V was cut by 5 bases and J by 1 base, with 12 bases left in between. CDR3 protein: CASSPGWGSNQPQHF. The CDR3 DNA sequence: TGTGCCAGCAGCCCCGGGTGGGGCAGCAATCAGCCCCAGCATTTT.

This sequence joins TRBV12-3 or TRBV12-4 and TRBJ2-2, with D uncertain. Trimming took 8 bases from V and 0 from J, leaving 10 bases between them. The CDR3 has 14 residues. CDR3 sequence (DNA): TGTGCCAGCGAGTCTTTTGCGAACACCGGGGAGCTGTTTTTT. Its translation: CASESFANTGELFF.

At least ten counts were recorded for this clonotype. The genes are TRBV12-3 or TRBV12-4 and TRBJ2-1; D gene uncertain. This CDR3 is built from 13 residues. V was pared by 3 bases and J by 11 bases, with 14 bases between. CDR3 in DNA: TGTGCCAGCAGTTTTTCCGGGTTCCAAAAGCAGTTCTTC. Residues: CASSFSGFQKQFF.

This clonotype turned up a few times. The rearrangement joins TRBV12-5 to TRBJ2-1; 9 bases are a match to TRBD2. The CDR3 is made up of 16 amino acids. Trimming removed 0 bases from V and 7 bases from J; junction bases left unmatched: 7. CDR1 is LGHNT and CDR2 is FRNRAP in the germline V gene. The CDR3 region is CASGLVPTSGRNEQFF. The CDR3 DNA reads as TGTGCTAGTGGTTTGGTACCGACTAGCGGAAGGAATGAGCAGTTCTTC.